Listed below are T cell receptor beta chains from one sample, sequenced in a study of shared clonotypes between healthy human individuals. The data were produced by immunoSEQ multiplex PCR, yet TCRdb's version contains in-frame clones alone and is incomplete. The table has millions of clones, about 95% seen once; the top ten hold approximately 1.2%. The material sequenced was naive CD8+ T cells sorted from blood. These receptors were collected from a man aged 18-30 years in good health. CDR3s include the opening cysteine and the closing phenylalanine or tryptophan. Each record gives: D gene, clone size, V gene, J gene, CDR3 DNA, CDR3 protein. The D gene is left open where the match is weak. Size tells how often a clone was seen (once, few, many) or the class of an expanded clone, and some rows leave it out.

D: NA
size: NA
V: TRBV4-1
J: TRBJ2-5
DNA: TGCGCCAGCAGCCAAGAGGGACTTCAAGAGACCCAGTACTTC
CDR3: CASSQEGLQETQYF

D: NA
size: NA
V: TRBV7-8
J: TRBJ2-2
DNA: TGTGCCAGCAGCTTACCGGGTGGACAGCCGAACACCGGGGAGCTGTTTTTT
CDR3: CASSLPGGQPNTGELFF

D: NA
size: NA
V: TRBV6-5
J: TRBJ2-3
DNA: TGTGCCAGCAGTTACGGTGGGGGGAACACAGATACGCAGTATTTT
CDR3: CASSYGGGNTDTQYF

D: NA
size: NA
V: TRBV28
J: TRBJ2-7
DNA: TGTGCCAGCAGTTACGGGGAAGGGACCTACGAGCAGTACTTC
CDR3: CASSYGEGTYEQYF

D: NA
size: NA
V: TRBV5-5
J: TRBJ1-1
DNA: TGTGCCAGCAGTTTATACACTGAAGCTTTCTTT
CDR3: CASSLYTEAFF

D: NA
size: NA
V: TRBV18
J: TRBJ2-1
DNA: TGTGCCAGCTCACCACCGAGGCGAGACGCTGGGGGCAATGAGCAGTTCTTC
CDR3: CASSPPRRDAGGNEQFF

D: TRBD1
size: NA
V: TRBV6-5
J: TRBJ1-6
DNA: TGTGCCAGCAGTATCCGGACAGGAGAAAATTCACCCCTCCACTTT
CDR3: CASSIRTGENSPLHF

D: NA
size: NA
V: TRBV6-6
J: TRBJ1-1
DNA: TGTGCCAGCAGTTACGAGGGGTTCAACACTGAAGCTTTCTTT
CDR3: CASSYEGFNTEAFF

D: NA
size: NA
V: TRBV5-6
J: TRBJ2-4
DNA: TGTGCCAGAAGCTTGACGGGACATTTAAACGGAAACATTCAGTACTTC
CDR3: CARSLTGHLNGNIQYF

D: NA
size: NA
V: TRBV11-2
J: TRBJ2-7
DNA: TGTGCCAGCAGCTTACTAGTCTACGAGCAGTACTTC
CDR3: CASSLLVYEQYF

D: NA
size: NA
V: TRBV29-1
J: TRBJ2-7
DNA: TGCAGCGCGGCCTGGGGGACAAACCACGAGCAGTACTTC
CDR3: CSAAWGTNHEQYF

D: NA
size: few
V: TRBV27
J: TRBJ2-7
DNA: TGTGCCAGCAGTTGGGGGAGGGCCATGCGAGGGGGCGAGCAGTACTTC
CDR3: CASSWGRAMRGGEQYF

D: TRBD2
size: NA
V: TRBV9
J: TRBJ2-1
DNA: TGTGCCAGCAGCGTTAGCGGGACCCACCTTTTTGATGAGCAGTTCTTC
CDR3: CASSVSGTHLFDEQFF

D: NA
size: NA
V: TRBV10-1
J: TRBJ2-1
DNA: TGCGCCAGCAGCCCAGGAAAGAATGAGCAGTTCTTC
CDR3: CASSPGKNEQFF

D: NA
size: NA
V: TRBV30
J: TRBJ2-7
DNA: TGTGCCTGGAACCCAACGGAGGCCTACGAGCAGTACTTC
CDR3: CAWNPTEAYEQYF

D: TRBD1
size: NA
V: TRBV7-3
J: TRBJ2-1
DNA: TGTGCCAGCAGCTTAGGGGACAGTGAGAATGAGCAGTTCTTC
CDR3: CASSLGDSENEQFF

D: NA
size: NA
V: TRBV21-1
J: TRBJ1-5
DNA: TGTGCCAGCAGCCAACGGCCAGGGGGCAGCGGTAGCAATCAGCCCCAGCATTTT
CDR3: CASSQRPGGSGSNQPQHF

D: NA
size: NA
V: TRBV27
J: TRBJ2-6
DNA: TGTGCCAGCAGCCCAGGGACTCCCTTTTCCTCTGGGGCCAACGTCCTGACTTTC
CDR3: CASSPGTPFSSGANVLTF

D: TRBD1
size: NA
V: TRBV9
J: TRBJ1-2
DNA: TGTGCCAGCAGGGACAGGACCTATGGCTACACCTTC
CDR3: CASRDRTYGYTF

D: NA
size: NA
V: TRBV7-9
J: TRBJ2-7
DNA: TGTGCCAGCAGCCCCCCCGGGACCGCCTACGAGCAGTACTTC
CDR3: CASSPPGTAYEQYF

D: NA
size: few
V: TRBV19
J: TRBJ1-5
DNA: TGTGCCAGTAGTCCAGGGTATAGCAATCAGCCCCAGCATTTT
CDR3: CASSPGYSNQPQHF

D: TRBD2
size: NA
V: TRBV27
J: TRBJ2-1
DNA: TGTGCGGGAGGGGACTCCCCTAATGAGCAGTTCTTC
CDR3: CAGGDSPNEQFF

D: TRBD2
size: NA
V: TRBV9
J: TRBJ2-3
DNA: TGTGCCAGCAGCGGACGGGGGGATAGCACAGATACGCAGTATTTT
CDR3: CASSGRGDSTDTQYF

D: TRBD1
size: NA
V: TRBV28
J: TRBJ1-3
DNA: TGTGCCAGCAGTTTCTTCGCCTCAGGGGGCCTAGGATTCGCCGGAAACACCATATATTTT
CDR3: CASSFFASGGLGFAGNTIYF

D: NA
size: NA
V: TRBV9
J: TRBJ2-3
DNA: TGTGCCAGCAGCGCGCCCGGGGGTAGCCCCGACACAGATACGCAGTATTTT
CDR3: CASSAPGGSPDTDTQYF

D: NA
size: once
V: TRBV19
J: TRBJ1-2
DNA: TGTGCCAGTAGTATAGCCGGGGCCGGCTACACCTTC
CDR3: CASSIAGAGYTF

D: NA
size: NA
V: TRBV23-1
J: TRBJ1-5
DNA: TGCGCCAGCAGTCATTGGGTAAACCAGCCCCAGCATTTT
CDR3: CASSHWVNQPQHF

D: NA
size: once
V: TRBV9
J: TRBJ2-2
DNA: TGTGCCAGTGGAAGCGACACCGGGGAGCTGTTTTTT
CDR3: CASGSDTGELFF